These 14 T cell receptor beta chains were all obtained from the same sample, sequenced in a study of post-analysis software for immune sequencing data. Study results and caveats: Patients showed TRBV5-6, TRBV5-1 and TRBV20-1 among 4 or 5 TRBV segments more frequent than in controls.

Tagging with unique molecular identifiers was a feature of the TCR beta cDNA libraries. TCRdb redid the calling of the PCR reads with MiXCR, one entry per CDR3 protein. The top ten clones hold approximately 5% of a sample with 750,000 to 900,000 distinct CDR3 sequences, around 46% of them seen once. What these receptors recognize is not known. What was sequenced was blood. The receptors stem from a girl aged 5-17 years with multiple sclerosis.

The chain has TRBV27 and TRBJ2-1; 10 nucleotides match TRBD2. The J segment lost 6 bases and the V segment lost 5 bases, leaving 10 bases of the junction unmatched. Germline V CDR1 and CDR2: MNHEY, SMNVEV (reference sequence). The CDR3 has 16 amino acids. For the CDR3, the DNA is TGTGCCAGCAGTCCTCTGACTGCTAGCGGGAGCAATGAGCAGTTCTTC. Translated, it gives CASSPLTASGSNEQFF.

This chain links TRBV12-3 or TRBV12-4 with TRBJ1-2; D may be TRBD1 (6 bases). Trimming removed 6 bases at V and 2 bases at J, with 13 bases between. The CDR3 is 14 amino acids. CDR3 sequence reads: CASRPTTGNYGYTF. In nucleotides, the CDR3 is TGTGCCAGCAGACCTACAACAGGGAACTATGGCTACACCTTC.

This clonotype appeared a few times. The CDR3 region has the DNA TGCGCCAGCACCTTTACCGATTCTCCCACTAGCACAGATACGCAGTATTTT. Protein product: CASTFTDSPTSTDTQYF. This chain connects TRBV5-1 to TRBJ2-3, with D unclear. Germline CDR1 is SGHRS and CDR2 is YFSETQ. Trimming removed 6 bases from V and 0 bases from J, with 20 bases in between. CDR3 length equals 17 residues.

In this sample, this clonotype turned up a few times. V is TRBV11-2 and J is TRBJ2-1; the D is unclear. The germline V gene encodes CDR1 SGHAT and CDR2 FQNNGV. The CDR3 consists of 13 residues. Between the trimmed V and J ends, which lost 0 bases and 5 bases, there was a span of 5 bases. The CDR3 bases are TGTGCCAGCAGCTTAGAGACGAACAATGAGCAGTTCTTC. Amino acids: CASSLETNNEQFF.

Points on this clonotype: Germline is not matched at one junction end, which may reflect a read error. The chain combines TRBV9 with TRBJ2-6; 8 nucleotides align to TRBD1. This CDR3 has 17 residues. Germline values: CDR1 SGDLS, CDR2 YYNGEE. In DNA, the CDR3 is TGCGCCAGCACACCAGGGGGCCTCTACTCTGGGGCCAACGTCCTGACTTTC. Protein sequence: CASTPGGLYSGANVLTF.

This rearrangement joins TRBV20-1 to TRBJ2-7, with 7 positions matching TRBD2. There are 13 residues in the CDR3. The junction had 3 bases not matched to a gene; V was cut back by 4 bases and J by 0 bases. Germline V gene lookup returns CDR1 DFQATT and CDR2 SNEGSKA (reference sequence). The CDR3 spells CSATGGASYEQYF. The CDR3 nucleotides are TGCAGTGCTACGGGGGGAGCCTCCTACGAGCAGTACTTC.

The V call is TRBV12-3 or TRBV12-4, the J call TRBJ2-5; unclear D gene. V dropped 6 bases and J dropped 0 bases, with 14 bases sitting between them. The CDR3 loop spans 15 amino acids. CDR3 coding DNA: TGTGCCAGCAGGGAATCGACCAGCAACCAAGAGACCCAGTACTTC. It translates to CASRESTSNQETQYF.

This sequence joins TRBV29-1 and TRBJ2-3, with a weak D call TRBD2 (6 bases). Trimming cost V 3 bases and J 0 bases, with 16 bases left between them. The CDR3 runs 16 residues. Per germline, CDR1 SQVTM and CDR2 ANQGSEA. The CDR3 nucleotides read TGCAGCGTTGAGCCCCCGGCGGGAAGGAGCACAGATACGCAGTATTTT. Translating it yields CSVEPPAGRSTDTQYF.

The rearrangement joins TRBV29-1 to TRBJ2-2, with 7 bases that match TRBD2. Germline CDR1 and CDR2: SQVTM and ANQGSEA. With 6 bases clipped from V and 6 bases from J, the junction kept 1 base outside the gene matches. The CDR3 covers 11 residues. The CDR3 sequence is CSVGLAGELFF. CDR3 coding DNA: TGCAGCGTCGGACTAGCCGGGGAGCTGTTTTTT.

This clonotype was counted a few times. The genes are TRBV7-2 and TRBJ2-6, with a tentative D call TRBD2 (6 bases). CDR3 size: 19 residues. CDR1 and CDR2 (germline): SGHTA, FQGNSA. V shed 0 bases and J shed 0 bases, with 15 bases lying between them. CDR3 nucleotides: TGTGCCAGCAGCTTAGCCCCCCTAGCGCTAGGCTCTGGGGCCAACGTCCTGACTTTC. The encoded protein is CASSLAPLALGSGANVLTF.

This chain joins TRBV6-2 or TRBV6-3 and TRBJ2-5, with D perhaps matching TRBD2 (5 bases). This CDR3 region has 15 residues. Trimming removed 0 bases from V and 5 bases from J, with 13 bases in between. Germline CDR1 reads MNHEY; CDR2 reads SVGEGT. The CDR3 region has the DNA TGTGCCAGCAGTTACTCGACGAGGGCTGGGGAGACCCAGTACTTC. Protein product: CASSYSTRAGETQYF.

In its sample, this clonotype was seen a few times. The chain couples TRBV7-4 to TRBJ2-2, with 10 bases fitting TRBD2. V shed 4 bases, J shed 3 bases, and the junction held 8 bases outside the gene matches. Germline V gene sequence: CDR1 SGHVT, CDR2 SQSDAQ. This CDR3 spans 17 amino acids. The CDR3 protein is CASSSHFLAGDTGELFF. CDR3 DNA: TGTGCCAGCAGCTCCCACTTTCTAGCGGGAGACACCGGGGAGCTGTTTTTT.

The rearrangement uses TRBV7-9 and TRBJ2-1; 12 nucleotides align to TRBD2. The trim removed 5 bases at V and 7 bases at J, leaving 15 bases unmatched. The CDR3 loop spans 18 amino acids. Per germline, CDR1 SEHNR and CDR2 FQNEAQ (reference sequence). CDR3 loop: CASSLPYRLAGVQNEQFF. The CDR3 nucleotides are TGTGCCAGCAGCCTCCCGTATCGACTAGCGGGAGTTCAGAATGAGCAGTTCTTC.

This clonotype was seen only a few times. The genes are TRBV7-9 and TRBJ2-4; 8 bases line up with TRBD1. The J call may be mistaken, given a closer DNA end match to TRBJ2-5. Germline V gene sequence: CDR1 SEHNR, CDR2 FQNEAQ (reference sequence). The length of the CDR3 is 16 residues. The CDR3 region is CASSSDRGLRRETQYF. CDR3 coding DNA: TGTGCCAGCAGCTCCGACAGGGGATTAAGGAGAGAGACCCAGTACTTC.